This TCR beta chain was profiled in a study of T cell responses to AZD1222 COVID-19 vaccine. Study results and caveats: Baseline seropositivity occurred in only 5 or 6 AZD1222 recipients. Close to half of all spike-specific TCRs reportedly target regions of the variants that are unmutated. Dominant at 160-218 and 743-854, vaccine-associated CD4 TCRs also spanned spike.

As to this clone: Its antigen is currently unknown.

Sequenced by immunoSEQ multiplex PCR; TCRdb stores in-frame clones only, minus some. The sample includes 140,000 or so clones, about 90% of them seen just once. CDR1 is LGHDT, CDR2 YNNKEL, per germline (reference sequence). CDR3 length: 14 residues. V shed 2 bases and J shed 5 bases, with 12 bases lying between them. This specimen consisted of peripheral blood, obtained 28 days after the second dose of the MenACWY control vaccine. The genes are TRBV3-1 (or the pseudogene TRBV3-2) and TRBJ2-5; tentative D call: TRBD1 (6 bases). The TCR originated in an adult who received the MenACWY meningococcal vaccine as a control. The CDR3: CASSQSDRSETQYF. As DNA, the CDR3 is TGTGCCAGCAGCCAATCTGACAGGTCTGAGACCCAGTACTTC.